Each of the 30 T cell receptor beta chains below was sequenced from the same sample in a study of post-analysis software for immune sequencing data. Regarding the study as a whole: Patients had higher frequencies than controls of a few TRBV segments, including TRBV5-6, TRBV5-1 and TRBV20-1.

Unique molecular identifiers featured in each of the TCR beta cDNA libraries. Each CDR3 protein is one row after TCRdb ran MiXCR on the PCR reads. Altogether approximately 660,000 distinct CDR3 sequences are present, 55% to 60% being singletons, with the ten largest covering over 9%. No antigen is known for these receptors. The sample taken for sequencing was blood. Every receptor here comes from a girl aged 2 to 10 with multiple sclerosis.

The chain joins TRBV20-1 to TRBJ2-3, with D uncertain. CDR1 and CDR2 from the germline V gene are DFQATT and SNEGSKA (reference sequence). The CDR3 loop spans 13 amino acids. V was shortened by 6 bases and J by 2 bases, with 12 bases between the two germline ends. The CDR3 DNA reads TGCAGTGCCCCCTCCCGGTTCACAGATACGCAGTATTTT. This codes for CSAPSRFTDTQYF.

This clonotype was counted a few times. This chain's CDR3 is CASSTSGLSSYNEQFF. As DNA, the CDR3 is TGCGCCAGCAGCACCTCCGGGTTAAGCTCCTACAATGAGCAGTTCTTC. The chain uses TRBV5-1 and TRBJ2-1; D remains ambiguous. The CDR3 is 16 residues long. V lost 4 bases and J lost 0, with 14 bases in between. Per the germline V gene, CDR1 is SGHRS and CDR2 is YFSETQ.

The V gene is TRBV29-1, the J gene TRBJ2-7, with a possible D match to TRBD1 (6 bases). The CDR3 consists of 15 residues. Germline V gene data show CDR1 as SQVTM and CDR2 as ANQGSEA. V lost 3 bases and J lost 0, with 15 bases in between. CDR3 bases: TGCAGCGTTGAGGGTACCGGGACACTCTCCTACGAGCAGTACTTC. It encodes CSVEGTGTLSYEQYF.

The chain has TRBV18 and TRBJ1-1; no reliable D call. The V end lost 6 bases, the J end lost 4 bases, and 12 bases lay between the germline ends. The germline CDR1 and CDR2 sequences are KGHSH and LQKENI. There are 13 residues in the CDR3. The chain's CDR3 is CASSLDGFTEAFF. CDR3 sequence (DNA): TGTGCCAGCTCGTTAGACGGTTTCACTGAAGCTTTCTTT.

This chain links TRBV7-9 with TRBJ2-7; D is ambiguous. The V end was cut by 1 base, the J end by 2 bases, with 18 bases between. The germline gives CDR1 SEHNR, CDR2 FQNEAQ (reference sequence). The CDR3 loop spans 17 amino acids. The CDR3 sequence is CASSLEVRPNLPYEQYF. The CDR3 nucleotides read TGTGCCAGCAGCTTAGAAGTCCGCCCGAACTTACCCTACGAGCAGTACTTC.

The chain uses TRBV27 and TRBJ2-7; 8 nucleotides agree with TRBD1. CDR3 length: 15 residues. In germline, CDR1 is MNHEY, CDR2 SMNVEV (reference sequence). Trimming took 5 bases from V and 3 from J; bases not matched to a gene: 9. This CDR3 reads CASSDPGGADYEQYF. Here the CDR3 DNA reads TGTGCCAGCAGTGACCCAGGGGGCGCAGACTACGAGCAGTACTTC.

The J gene is TRBJ2-5, the V gene TRBV20-1; TRBD1 matches at 7 bases. The CDR3 covers 13 residues. Germline V gene sequence: CDR1 DFQATT, CDR2 SNEGSKA (reference sequence). J lost 5 bases, V lost 2 bases, and 5 bases had no gene match. CDR3 nucleotides: TGCAGTGCTAGAATTAGGGGGCTGGAGACCCAGTACTTC. As protein: CSARIRGLETQYF.

This clonotype has a handful of counts. This chain connects TRBV25-1 to TRBJ1-2; no definite D call. Trimming took off 3 bases at V and 8 bases at J, with 16 bases between the two ends. CDR1 is MGHDK and CDR2 is SYGVNS in the germline V gene. This CDR3 is built from 14 residues. The CDR3 protein is CASSDGSSFSGYTF. The CDR3 region has the DNA TGTGCCAGCAGTGATGGAAGTAGCTTTAGCGGCTACACCTTC.

Written as DNA, the CDR3 is TGCAGCGTTGCTACGGGGGCTCCGAACACCGGGGAGCTGTTTTTT. Translation: CSVATGAPNTGELFF. This chain joins TRBV29-1 and TRBJ2-2, with D perhaps given as TRBD1 or TRBD2 (6 bases each). V lost 4 bases, J lost 0 bases, and 12 bases lay in between. Germline assignment: CDR1 SQVTM and CDR2 ANQGSEA. The CDR3 spans 15 residues.

The genes are TRBV6-5 and TRBJ1-2, with D tentatively TRBD1 (5 bases). CDR3 length: 14 amino acids. V lost 0 bases and J 4 bases, leaving 9 bases between the germline ends. Germline V gives CDR1 MNHEY, CDR2 SVGAGI. The CDR3 region is CASSYSSGSYGYTF. The CDR3 nucleotides read TGTGCCAGCAGTTACTCATCAGGGAGCTATGGCTACACCTTC.

This sequence joins TRBV29-1 and TRBJ1-2; no clear D. This CDR3 is 13 amino acids long. Trimming pared 1 base from V and 1 base from J, leaving 7 bases between. Germline-derived CDR1 and CDR2 are SQVTM and ANQGSEA. The CDR3 bases are TGCAGCGTTGAAGTTCGGGTTAACTATGGCTACACCTTC. It specifies CSVEVRVNYGYTF.

The chain joins TRBV12-3 or TRBV12-4 to TRBJ2-7; 7 positions agree with TRBD2. The CDR3 extends over 14 amino acids. Trimming removed 7 bases from V and 2 bases from J; junction bases left unmatched: 8. CDR3 residues: CASTVGRAPYEQYF. The CDR3 region has the DNA TGTGCCAGCACCGTAGGGAGGGCTCCCTACGAGCAGTACTTC.

This clonotype was seen just once. The chain is built from TRBV4-2 and TRBJ2-3; 7 nucleotides agree with TRBD1. V shed 1 base and J 0 bases; nucleotides not matched to a gene: 13. CDR3 size: 19 residues. Germline CDR1 reads LGHNA; CDR2 reads YNFKEQ. The CDR3 DNA is TGTGCCAGCAGCCAAGCAGGGGCCAGAGGGGGCCCTAGCACAGATACGCAGTATTTT. Protein: CASSQAGARGGPSTDTQYF.

The chain employs TRBV11-3 and TRBJ2-1; the D is unclear. Germline values: CDR1 SGHNT, CDR2 YENEEA. Trimming stripped 4 bases from V and 3 bases from J, with 13 bases between. The CDR3 runs 15 residues. The CDR3 is CASSSEQRGYNEQFF. CDR3 bases: TGTGCCAGCAGCTCGGAACAAAGAGGCTACAATGAGCAGTTCTTC.

This chain links TRBV3-1 with TRBJ2-3; 9 bases fit TRBD1. Germline lookup yields CDR1 LGHDT and CDR2 YNNKEL (reference sequence). The CDR3 extends over 15 amino acids. The junction had 4 bases not matched to a gene; V was cut back by 3 bases and J by 3 bases. The CDR3 bases are TGTGCCAGCAGCCACGCGGGACAGGGAACAGATACGCAGTATTTT. Its protein is CASSHAGQGTDTQYF.

The V call is TRBV12-3 or TRBV12-4, the J call TRBJ1-1, with D possibly matching TRBD1 (5 bases). The V end was cut by 4 bases, the J end by 7 bases, with 16 bases between. CDR3 length equals 14 residues. Here the CDR3 DNA reads TGTGCCAGCAGTTCCCGCCGGGGGTGGAGTGAAGCTTTCTTT. Translation gives CASSSRRGWSEAFF.

The rearrangement uses TRBV9 and TRBJ1-6, with TRBD1 matching 10 bases. V lost 3 bases, J lost 7 bases, and 4 bases stayed unmatched. The CDR3 contains 15 residues. Germline V CDR1 and CDR2: SGDLS, YYNGEE. Written as DNA, the CDR3 is TGTGCCAGCAGCGGAGGGGGACAGGGGAATTCACCCCTCCACTTT. Translating it yields CASSGGGQGNSPLHF.

This clonotype was counted only a few times. This chain uses TRBV29-1 with TRBJ1-2; D is undetermined. CDR3 length: 11 amino acids. The V end was cut by 5 bases, the J end by 2 bases, with 6 bases between. Germline-derived CDR1 and CDR2 are SQVTM and ANQGSEA. Written as DNA, the CDR3 is TGCAGCGTTACAGAAAACTATGGCTACACCTTC. Translation gives CSVTENYGYTF.

J is TRBJ2-5 and V is TRBV5-1, with D unclear. Germline V gene data show CDR1 as SGHRS and CDR2 as YFSETQ. Trimming shortened V by 4 bases and J by 5 bases, and 9 bases separated the two germline ends. This CDR3 has 12 residues. The CDR3 is CASSEAGETQYF. The DNA of the CDR3 is TGCGCCAGCAGCGAAGCTGGGGAGACCCAGTACTTC.

The chain uses TRBV7-9 and TRBJ1-5, with D unclear. V was trimmed by 5 bases and J by 4 bases, leaving 15 bases between them. The CDR3 extends over 15 amino acids. Germline assignment: CDR1 SEHNR and CDR2 FQNEAQ (reference sequence). CDR3 residues: CASSLGPGFNQPQHF. DNA for the CDR3: TGTGCCAGCAGCCTCGGGCCGGGATTTAATCAGCCCCAGCATTTT. The entire variable domain, with the rest obtained from reference TRBV7-9 and TRBJ1-5, is as follows: DTGVSQNPRHKITKRGQNVTFRCDPISEHNRLYWYRQTLGQGPEFLTYFQNEAQLEKSRLLSDRFSAERPKGSFSTLEIQRTEQGDSAMYLCASSLGPGFNQPQHFGDGTRLSIL.

This clonotype occurred a few times. The rearrangement uses TRBV7-3 and TRBJ2-1; no firm D call. Germline V gene sequence: CDR1 SGHTA, CDR2 FQGTGA. This CDR3 spans 12 amino acids. V was shortened by 5 bases and J by 1 base, with 3 bases between the two germline ends. CDR3 residues: CASSASYNEQFF. DNA for the CDR3: TGTGCCAGCAGCGCTTCCTACAATGAGCAGTTCTTC.

This chain uses TRBV29-1 with TRBJ2-3, with 7 bases lining up with TRBD1. Losses at the gene ends were 3 bases for V and 1 base for J; bases not matched to a gene: 4. Germline lookup yields CDR1 SQVTM and CDR2 ANQGSEA. CDR3 length: 14 residues. The CDR3 reads CSVERQGGTDTQYF. The CDR3 nucleotides are TGCAGCGTTGAGCGGCAGGGGGGCACAGATACGCAGTATTTT.

CDR3 protein: CSASRDLLWGEQFF. The CDR3 nucleotides read TGCAGTGCTAGTAGGGACCTCCTCTGGGGTGAGCAGTTCTTC. The gene calls are TRBV20-1 and TRBJ2-1; D is tentatively TRBD1 or TRBD2 (5 bases each). Germline CDR1 reads DFQATT; CDR2 reads SNEGSKA (reference sequence). V lost 3 bases and J 9 bases, leaving 18 bases between the germline ends. The CDR3 is 14 amino acids.

This clonotype was seen more than once but under ten times. This chain connects TRBV4-1 to TRBJ2-5; no firm D call. Germline lookup yields CDR1 MGHRA and CDR2 YSYEKL. V was cut by 2 bases and J by 5 bases, with 15 bases left in between. The CDR3 consists of 15 residues. Here the CDR3 reads CASSQRFLVGETQYF. Written as DNA, the CDR3 is TGCGCCAGCAGCCAAAGGTTCTTAGTTGGGGAGACCCAGTACTTC.

This clonotype turned up a few times. The rearrangement links TRBV6-5 to TRBJ2-1; no definite D call. The ends were cut back, 0 bases at V and 6 bases at J, with 15 bases in the middle. Germline V gives CDR1 MNHEY, CDR2 SVGAGI. This CDR3 comprises 16 residues. For the CDR3, the DNA is TGTGCCAGCAGTTACTCGAACGGATTCCTAACCAATGAGCAGTTCTTC. This gives the protein CASSYSNGFLTNEQFF.

V is TRBV5-1 and J is TRBJ2-1; D unclear. Trimming removed 0 bases from V and 8 bases from J, with 3 bases in between. Per germline, CDR1 SGHRS and CDR2 YFSETQ. The CDR3 has 11 amino acids. The CDR3 spells CASSLDYEQFF. CDR3 DNA: TGCGCCAGCAGCTTGGATTATGAGCAGTTCTTC.

This rearrangement joins TRBV7-8 to TRBJ2-1, with D perhaps matching TRBD1 (5 bases). Per germline, CDR1 SGHVS and CDR2 FQNEAQ. The CDR3 spans 16 residues. V was pared by 0 bases and J by 2 bases, with 11 bases between. The CDR3 loop reads CASSLAPQGTYNEQFF. The CDR3 bases are TGTGCCAGCAGCTTAGCCCCCCAGGGAACCTACAATGAGCAGTTCTTC.

This sequence joins TRBV29-1 and TRBJ2-1, with TRBD2 as a possible D gene (6 bases). Per the germline V gene, CDR1 is SQVTM and CDR2 is ANQGSEA. Trimming removed 0 bases from V and 6 bases from J, with 21 bases in between. CDR3 length: 17 residues. This CDR3 is CSVEDESGLVGGNEQFF. CDR3 in DNA: TGCAGCGTTGAAGATGAGAGTGGGTTGGTGGGGGGCAATGAGCAGTTCTTC.

This sequence joins TRBV5-5 and TRBJ1-2; 7 nucleotides align to TRBD1. Germline CDR1 SGHKS, CDR2 YYEKEE (reference sequence). V lost 7 bases to trimming and J lost 4 bases; unmatched junction nucleotides: 7. The CDR3 loop spans 13 amino acids. The CDR3 DNA follows: TGTGCCAGCTACCAGGGGGGACTCTATGGCTACACCTTC. It encodes CASYQGGLYGYTF.

CDR3: CASSRNTGVGTNTEAFF. CDR3 DNA: TGTGCCAGCAGCCGGAATACAGGGGTTGGTACGAACACTGAAGCTTTCTTT. The chain joins TRBV4-2 to TRBJ1-1, with 7 bases lining up with TRBD1. Germline values: CDR1 LGHNA, CDR2 YNFKEQ. J gave up 1 base and V 4 bases, and 12 bases lay outside the gene matches. The length of the CDR3 is 17 residues.